The sequence of this TCR beta chain was determined in a study of T cell responses to AZD1222 COVID-19 vaccine. Assay: immunoSEQ multiplex PCR; the TCRdb copy retains only in-frame clones and omits some. This sample has 100,000 to 140,000 clones, with about 85% found just once. Germline V CDR1 and CDR2: SGHDN, FVKESK. V dropped 1 base and J dropped 5; count of bases not matched to a gene: 9. The CDR3 spans 16 residues. With respect to this clone: Antigen specificity is unknown.

General observations from the study: Most donors were white British and more were female, and clonal diversity was possibly underestimated. Reportedly, close to half of spike-specific TCRs are directed against unmutated variant regions.

This TCR was recovered from an adult in good health. The sample in question was peripheral blood, obtained on day 0 of AZD1222 vaccination. V gene TRBV14 combines with J gene TRBJ1-2; the match to TRBD1 covers 8 bases. In nucleotides, the CDR3 is TGTGCCAGCAGCCAAGCTATTCAGGGGGCCTTTTATGGCTACACCTTC. Its protein product is CASSQAIQGAFYGYTF.